This T cell receptor beta chain was sequenced for a study (dated by TCRdb to the mid-2010s). As for this clonotype: Its antigen is still unknown. The sample holds no much larger clone one base away, and base qualities are not on file.

Reading the germline V gene gives CDR1 KGHDR and CDR2 SFDVKD. Spanning cysteine to phenylalanine, the CDR3 consists of 13 amino acids. The kept DNA is CDR3 alone, 39 bases in frame from the first base. Trimming removed 8 bases from V and 3 bases from J; the gene matches leave 3 bases unexplained. The receptor library was made with RT-PCR. TCRdb lists the instrument as Illumina MiSeq. TCRdb applied fastp at Q25 and MiXCR to the public reads, then kept only in-frame beta chains. Duplicate CDR3 protein sequences are folded into a single record with the most common DNA and genes. The sample includes hundreds of thousands of distinct CDR3 sequences, with 14% observed a single time. The biggest ten clones account for 3.6% of the sample.

The specimen was memory CD4+ T cells from blood. The rearranged chain carries TRBV24-1 and TRBJ2-3, and TRBD2 matches 8 of the central bases. The source of this sequence is a female donor in good health, serving as a healthy control. The nucleotide sequence is TGTGCCACCACGGTAGCGGGAACAGATACGCAGTATTTT. This encodes CATTVAGTDTQYF.